The 3 T cell receptor beta chains given below trace back to one sample, sequenced in a study of OX40 agonist ivuxolimab in advanced cancers. The repertoire was sequenced with immunoSEQ multiplex PCR; TCRdb's copy has only in-frame clones and lacks some. There are 70,000 or so clones in the sample; around 87% occur only once, and about 1.3% lies in the top ten. Sample: CD4+ or CD8+ T cells sorted from blood, taken in a trial of the OX40 agonist ivuxolimab. These receptors all stem from an adult with an advanced solid tumor such as melanoma, head and neck, liver or kidney cancer.

The rearrangement uses TRBV5-1 and TRBJ1-3; unclear D gene. Germline V gene sequence: CDR1 SGHRS, CDR2 YFSETQ. This CDR3 contains 14 residues. V gave up 0 bases and J gave up 1 base, with 5 bases separating them. The DNA of the CDR3 is TGCGCCAGCAGCTTGGAAGGTTCTGGAAACACCATATATTTT. This codes for CASSLEGSGNTIYF.

The chain uses TRBV2 and TRBJ1-2; TRBD1 matches 11 bases. The V segment lost 0 bases and the J segment 6 bases; nucleotides outside the gene matches: 3. This CDR3 is built from 15 residues. Germline CDR1 reads SNHLY; CDR2 reads FYNNEI. This CDR3 reads CASSEAGQGVNGYTF. DNA of the CDR3: TGTGCCAGCAGTGAAGCGGGACAGGGGGTCAATGGCTACACCTTC.

The rearrangement joins TRBV9 to TRBJ2-5; TRBD2 matches at 7 bases. Trimming took 0 bases from V and 2 from J; bases not matched to a gene: 7. Germline assignment: CDR1 SGDLS and CDR2 YYNGEE. The CDR3 is made up of 16 amino acids. In DNA, the CDR3 is TGTGCCAGCAGCGTAGCCCCGGTGGGGGGGCAAGAGACCCAGTACTTC. Translated: CASSVAPVGGQETQYF.